This entry lists 31 T cell receptor beta chains sequenced from one sample in a study of shared clonotypes between healthy human individuals (TCRdb year 2020). Library preparation was by the immunoSEQ multiplex PCR assay. TCRdb took over this immuneACCESS table, retaining in-frame rearrangements with V and J assigned. Such tables are incomplete; in checked studies, under half of the missing clones stem from an unresolved V gene, and the remainder is unexplained. The sample includes approximately 1.1 million clones, with 75% to 80% observed a single time. The ten largest clonotypes hold approximately 0.5% of the sample. The source material was memory CD4+ T cells from PBMCs. The cell subset or site label corresponds to: CD45RA-negative fraction. The receptor set was obtained from a man between 18 and 35 years old in good health. Some clones in this sample may be carry-over from other donors' samples.

The chain recombines TRBV18 with TRBJ2-3, with D possibly TRBD1 on 6 matching bases. CDR1 KGHSH and CDR2 LQKENI come from the germline V gene. This CDR3 has 13 residues. Trimming took off 4 bases at V and 6 bases at J, with 11 bases between the two ends. CDR3 protein: CASSRNRVDTQYF. The DNA for the CDR3 is TGTGCCAGCTCACGCAACAGGGTGGATACGCAGTATTTT.

The gene calls are TRBV6-5 and TRBJ1-2, with D possibly TRBD1 on 5 matching bases. V lost 2 bases, J lost 7 bases, and 17 bases lay in between. Germline V gene data show CDR1 as MNHEY and CDR2 as SVGAGI. This CDR3 region has 15 residues. CDR3 residues: CASSYHTEGRGGYTF. CDR3 coding DNA: TGTGCCAGCAGTTACCACACCGAGGGGAGAGGTGGCTACACCTTC.

Remarks on this clone: At the DNA level, this CDR3 is encoded by other sequences in the same sample as well. The rearrangement uses TRBV28 and TRBJ2-3; D is ambiguous. CDR1 is MDHEN, CDR2 SYDVKM, per germline. This CDR3 has 14 amino acids. V dropped 2 bases and J dropped 2 bases, with 8 bases sitting between them. The CDR3 DNA reads TGTGCCAGCAGTTTAGCTGGCTCCACAGATACGCAGTATTTT. Amino acids: CASSLAGSTDTQYF.

A single count supports this clone. The J gene is TRBJ2-1, the V gene TRBV28; D might be TRBD1 or TRBD2, each matching 5 bases. The CDR3 runs 16 residues. Germline V lookup: CDR1 MDHEN, CDR2 SYDVKM. The V end lost 7 bases, the J end lost 5 bases, and 21 bases lay between the germline ends. The CDR3 DNA is TGTGCCAGCACCTCACTAGGGGCAGCCGGGGACAATGAGCAGTTCTTC. Its translation is CASTSLGAAGDNEQFF.

J is TRBJ1-1 and V is TRBV5-1; D may be TRBD1 (5 bases). Between the trimmed V and J ends, which lost 6 bases and 1 base, there was a span of 19 bases. Germline V gene data show CDR1 as SGHRS and CDR2 as YFSETQ. There are 16 residues in the CDR3. The CDR3 sequence: CASTRNNEGRNTEAFF. The DNA of the CDR3 is TGCGCCAGCACCCGGAACAATGAGGGGAGGAACACTGAAGCTTTCTTT.

The V and J genes are TRBV18 and TRBJ2-7; the match to TRBD1 covers 12 bases. V dropped 2 bases and J dropped 4; count of bases not matched to a gene: 3. The germline CDR1 and CDR2 sequences are KGHSH and LQKENI. This CDR3 spans 15 amino acids. CDR3 protein: CASSPGTGGVYEQYF. The CDR3 nucleotides are TGTGCCAGCTCACCAGGGACAGGGGGCGTGTACGAGCAGTACTTC.

The CDR3 region is CASRSRLVTSGRPFHADTQYF. The DNA of the CDR3 is TGTGCAAGTCGCTCCCGATTGGTTACTAGCGGGAGGCCATTTCACGCAGATACGCAGTATTTT. The chain has TRBV12-2 and TRBJ2-3; the table's D call, TRBD2, was not checked against the DNA. TRBV12-2 constitutes a pseudogene. This CDR3 region has 21 residues.

This clone came up a few times. This chain uses TRBV30 with TRBJ2-7; TRBD1 matches at 12 bases. This CDR3 comprises 15 residues. CDR1 is GTSNPN and CDR2 is SVGIG in the germline V gene (reference sequence). The trim removed 2 bases at V and 3 bases at J, leaving 5 bases unmatched. CDR3 nucleotides: TGTGCCTGGAGTCTAGGGACAGGGGGCAACTACGAGCAGTACTTC. Its translation: CAWSLGTGGNYEQYF.

This chain connects TRBV5-5 to TRBJ1-1; D is unresolved. This CDR3 region has 18 residues. Trimming left V 3 bases short and J 2 bases short, with 23 bases between. Germline V gene sequence: CDR1 SGHKS, CDR2 YYEKEE (reference sequence). The CDR3 sequence: CASSWAGVELVLNTEAFF. CDR3 bases: TGTGCCAGCAGCTGGGCGGGCGTCGAGTTAGTCTTAAACACTGAAGCTTTCTTT.

The rearrangement links TRBV2 to TRBJ1-5; the D is unclear. This CDR3 contains 13 residues. V gave up 3 bases and J gave up 5 bases, with 8 bases separating them. The germline CDR1 and CDR2 sequences are SNHLY and FYNNEI. The DNA of the CDR3 is TGTGCCAGCAGTGATGGGCAAGATCAGCCCCAGCATTTT. Translation gives CASSDGQDQPQHF.

The sample holds a few counts of this clone. The chain combines TRBV11-2 with TRBJ2-5; D may be TRBD2 (6 bases). The CDR3 has 15 amino acids. Germline values: CDR1 SGHAT, CDR2 FQNNGV. Trimming cost V 1 base and J 5 bases, with 14 bases left between them. Written as DNA, the CDR3 is TGTGCCAGCAGCTTAGGGCGGGAAATTGGGGAGACCCAGTACTTC. Translation: CASSLGREIGETQYF.

This clone has just a few counts. This chain connects TRBV2 to TRBJ2-1, with a weak D call TRBD1 (6 bases). The CDR3 covers 13 residues. Per the germline V gene, CDR1 is SNHLY and CDR2 is FYNNEI. The germline V and J ends were trimmed by 5 bases and 4 bases, with 9 bases remaining between them. The CDR3 sequence: CASSRTDYNEQFF. CDR3 sequence (DNA): TGTGCCAGCAGTAGGACAGATTACAATGAGCAGTTCTTC.

The DNA for the CDR3 is TGCGCCAGCAGCTTCCAGGACAGAGTCACAGATACGCAGTATTTT. It yields the protein CASSFQDRVTDTQYF. The V gene is TRBV5-1, the J gene TRBJ2-3; the D gene is possibly TRBD1 (6 bases). The CDR3 totals 15 residues. With 2 bases removed from V and 2 bases from J, the gap between germline ends came to 12 bases. Germline V CDR1 and CDR2: SGHRS, YFSETQ.

J is TRBJ1-2 and V is TRBV4-2, with unresolved D. The CDR3 extends over 16 amino acids. Trimming pared 4 bases from V and 0 bases from J, leaving 15 bases between. Germline CDR1 LGHNA, CDR2 YNFKEQ. CDR3 loop: CASSPAVGLSNYGYTF. CDR3 bases: TGTGCCAGCAGCCCCGCCGTTGGGCTATCTAACTATGGCTACACCTTC.

J is TRBJ2-1 and V is TRBV5-1; D gene uncertain. Trimming cost V 0 bases and J 0 bases, with 13 bases left between them. The CDR3 is made up of 17 amino acids. Germline V gives CDR1 SGHRS, CDR2 YFSETQ. CDR3 residues: CASSLALGRTSYNEQFF. CDR3 nucleotides: TGCGCCAGCAGCTTGGCGTTGGGCAGAACCTCCTACAATGAGCAGTTCTTC.

The chain couples TRBV18 to TRBJ2-3, with 8 bases aligning to TRBD2. V trimming: 6 bases; J trimming: 2 bases; junction bases outside the gene matches: 7. The CDR3 covers 15 residues. Per germline, CDR1 KGHSH and CDR2 LQKENI. CDR3 loop: CASSPGGRHTDTQYF. The DNA for the CDR3 is TGTGCCAGCTCTCCGGGGGGGAGACACACAGATACGCAGTATTTT.

As for this clone: Different DNA sequences within this sample yield the same CDR3. The chain links TRBV6-5 to TRBJ1-2, with a possible D match to TRBD1 (5 bases). The CDR3 has 15 amino acids. Trimming took off 0 bases at V and 4 bases at J, with 12 bases between the two ends. Germline lookup yields CDR1 MNHEY and CDR2 SVGAGI. The CDR3 DNA follows: TGTGCCAGCAGTTACTCGAGATCCCAGGGCTATGGCTACACCTTC. It translates to CASSYSRSQGYGYTF.

This clone came up a few times. CDR3 sequence (DNA): TGTGCCAGCAGTCCCTCCCGCCGGGCCCACGAGCAGTACTTC. The encoded protein is CASSPSRRAHEQYF. The chain joins TRBV27 to TRBJ2-7; no clear D gene. V shed 5 bases and J shed 5 bases, with 16 bases lying between them. In germline, CDR1 is MNHEY, CDR2 SMNVEV (reference sequence). CDR3 length: 14 residues.

This clone was detected only once. This chain joins TRBV15 and TRBJ1-2; D remains ambiguous. Per germline, CDR1 LNHNV and CDR2 YYDKDF (reference sequence). The length of the CDR3 is 13 residues. Trimming cost V 3 bases and J 4 bases, with 9 bases left between them. The CDR3 protein is CATSRKHTYGYTF. The CDR3 coding sequence is TGTGCCACCAGCAGGAAGCACACCTATGGCTACACCTTC.

This clone came up a few times. The genes are TRBV19 and TRBJ2-1; TRBD2 aligns across 9 bases. V shed 3 bases, J shed 8 bases, and the junction held 8 bases outside the gene matches. The CDR3 is 15 residues long. CDR1 and CDR2 from the germline V gene are LNHDA and SQIVND (reference sequence). As DNA, the CDR3 is TGTGCCAGTAGTATTCCGGGACTAGCTTACGATGAGCAGTTCTTC. Amino acid sequence: CASSIPGLAYDEQFF. Using reference TRBV19 and TRBJ2-1 for the parts outside the CDR3, the full variable domain is DGGITQSPKYLFRKEGQNVTLSCEQNLNHDAMYWYRQDPGQGLRLIYYSQIVNDFQKGDIAEGYSVSREKKESFPLTVTSAQKNPTAFYLCASSIPGLAYDEQFFGPGTRLTVL.

With regard to this clone: Distinct nucleotide sequences in the sample also encode this CDR3. This chain connects TRBV11-3 to TRBJ2-5; 9 bases map to TRBD2. With 5 bases clipped from V and 5 bases from J, the junction kept 12 bases outside the gene matches. Germline lookup yields CDR1 SGHNT and CDR2 YENEEA. The CDR3 sequence is 16 residues long. CDR3 nucleotide sequence: TGTGCCAGCAGCCAAGGGCTGGCGGGAGGGCCGGAGACCCAGTACTTC. Translation gives CASSQGLAGGPETQYF. Drawing the rest from reference TRBV11-3 and TRBJ2-5, the complete variable domain is EAGVVQSPRYKIIEKKQPVAFWCNPISGHNTLYWYLQNLGQGPELLIRYENEEAVDDSQLPKDRFSAERLKGVDSTLKIQPAELGDSAVYLCASSQGLAGGPETQYFGPGTRLLVL.

The chain combines TRBV19 with TRBJ1-5; 8 bases match TRBD1. Germline V CDR1 and CDR2: LNHDA, SQIVND (reference sequence). The J segment lost 2 bases and the V segment lost 5 bases, leaving 11 bases of the junction unmatched. CDR3 length: 17 amino acids. This CDR3 is CASSGDRGGFGNQPQHF. DNA for the CDR3: TGTGCCAGTAGTGGAGACAGGGGTGGGTTTGGCAATCAGCCCCAGCATTTT.

V gene TRBV28 combines with J gene TRBJ1-5; TRBD1 aligns across 7 bases. The CDR3 is made up of 16 amino acids. V gave up 6 bases and J gave up 1 base; unmatched junction bases: 9. The germline gives CDR1 MDHEN, CDR2 SYDVKM. DNA of the CDR3: TGTGCCAGCAGAAAGGGGACAGAGGGGAGCAATCAGCCCCAGCATTTT. As protein: CASRKGTEGSNQPQHF.

The chain uses TRBV5-5 and TRBJ2-7; 9 bases fit TRBD1. CDR3 size: 15 residues. In germline, CDR1 is SGHKS, CDR2 YYEKEE (reference sequence). J lost 3 bases, V lost 2 bases, and 6 bases had no gene match. CDR3 region: CASSLPGQGIYEQYF. In DNA, the CDR3 is TGTGCCAGCAGCTTACCGGGACAGGGTATCTACGAGCAGTACTTC.

The chain joins TRBV28 to TRBJ1-3, with 11 bases aligning to TRBD1. The V segment lost 6 bases and the J segment 4 bases; nucleotides outside the gene matches: 8. Per the germline V gene, CDR1 is MDHEN and CDR2 is SYDVKM. The CDR3 has 16 amino acids. The CDR3 coding sequence is TGTGCCAGCAGCCCGGACAGGGGGCTTCCCGGAAACACCATATATTTT. As protein: CASSPDRGLPGNTIYF. Full variable domain (outside the CDR3, taken from reference TRBV28 and TRBJ1-3): DVKVTQSSRYLVKRTGEKVFLECVQDMDHENMFWYRQDPGLGLRLIYFSYDVKMKEKGDIPEGYSVSREKKERFSLILESASTNQTSMYLCASSPDRGLPGNTIYFGEGSWLTVV.

This clone was picked up a small number of times. CDR3 loop: CASSPGPWNTEAFF. For the CDR3, the DNA is TGTGCCAGCTCACCGGGACCCTGGAACACTGAAGCTTTCTTT. V gene TRBV18 combines with J gene TRBJ1-1; TRBD1 is a possible D gene (5 bases). Germline V lookup: CDR1 KGHSH, CDR2 LQKENI. This CDR3 has 14 residues. The ends were cut back, 3 bases at V and 1 base at J, with 9 bases in the middle. The entire variable domain, with the rest obtained from reference TRBV18 and TRBJ1-1, is as follows: NAGVMQNPRHLVRRRGQEARLRCSPMKGHSHVYWYRQLPEEGLKFMVYLQKENIIDESGMPKERFSAEFPKEGPSILRIQQVVRGDSAAYFCASSPGPWNTEAFFGQGTRLTVV.

The CDR3 region is CASSPQGVGEKLFF. DNA of the CDR3: TGTGCCAGCAGCCCACAGGGGGTGGGTGAAAAACTGTTTTTT. This chain joins TRBV9 and TRBJ1-4, with TRBD1 identical over 8 bases. The CDR3 loop spans 14 amino acids. Germline V gene lookup returns CDR1 SGDLS and CDR2 YYNGEE. J gave up 7 bases and V 4 bases, and 6 bases lay outside the gene matches.

V is TRBV11-2 and J is TRBJ2-1; perhaps TRBD2 as D (6 bases). The germline V and J ends were trimmed by 6 bases and 0 bases, with 18 bases remaining between them. Germline CDR1 and CDR2: SGHAT and FQNNGV. There are 17 residues in the CDR3. The CDR3 spells CASRRTRAGSSYNEQFF. The CDR3 bases are TGTGCCAGCAGGAGAACCAGGGCGGGAAGCTCCTACAATGAGCAGTTCTTC. Looking up the rest from reference TRBV11-2 and TRBJ2-1 gives the full variable domain: EAGVAQSPRYKIIEKRQSVAFWCNPISGHATLYWYQQILGQGPKLLIQFQNNGVVDDSQLPKDRFSAERLKGVDSTLKIQPAKLEDSAVYLCASRRTRAGSSYNEQFFGPGTRLTVL.

The chain carries TRBV7-2 and TRBJ2-3; tentatively, D is TRBD1 or TRBD2 (5 bases each). The CDR3 covers 15 residues. Germline CDR1 is SGHTA and CDR2 is FQGNSA. With 5 bases removed from V and 0 bases from J, the gap between germline ends came to 12 bases. The CDR3 sequence is CASSRDRDSTDTQYF. The DNA of the CDR3 is TGTGCCAGCAGCCGTGATAGGGACAGCACAGATACGCAGTATTTT.

A single count supports this clone. The junction does not match germline at one end; this may be a read error. The V call is TRBV7-9, the J call TRBJ1-3; TRBD1 agrees at 8 bases. There are 15 residues in the CDR3. The germline CDR1 and CDR2 sequences are SEHNR and FQNEAQ (reference sequence). CDR3 loop: CASSSDREGGSTIYF. For the CDR3, the DNA is TGTGCCAGCAGCTCGGACAGGGAAGGTGGAAGCACCATATATTTT.

This clone was found many times. The chain joins TRBV7-9 to TRBJ2-3; D gene unclear. This CDR3 comprises 14 residues. Germline V gene lookup returns CDR1 SEHNR and CDR2 FQNEAQ (reference sequence). V lost 5 bases and J lost 6, with 15 bases in between. This CDR3 is CASSQNLHSDTQYF. The CDR3 DNA is TGTGCCAGCAGCCAAAATCTTCACAGCGATACGCAGTATTTT.